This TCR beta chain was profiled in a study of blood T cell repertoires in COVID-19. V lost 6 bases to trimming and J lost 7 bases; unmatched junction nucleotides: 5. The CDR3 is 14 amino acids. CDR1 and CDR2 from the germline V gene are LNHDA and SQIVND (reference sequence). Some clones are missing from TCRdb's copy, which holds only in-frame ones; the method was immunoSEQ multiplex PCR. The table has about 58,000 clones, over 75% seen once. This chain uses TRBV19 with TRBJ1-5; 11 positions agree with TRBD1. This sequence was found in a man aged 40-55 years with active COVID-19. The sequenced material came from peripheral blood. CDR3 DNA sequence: TGTGCCAGTAGCGGGACAGGGGGATTCCAGCCCCAGCATTTT. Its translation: CASSGTGGFQPQHF.